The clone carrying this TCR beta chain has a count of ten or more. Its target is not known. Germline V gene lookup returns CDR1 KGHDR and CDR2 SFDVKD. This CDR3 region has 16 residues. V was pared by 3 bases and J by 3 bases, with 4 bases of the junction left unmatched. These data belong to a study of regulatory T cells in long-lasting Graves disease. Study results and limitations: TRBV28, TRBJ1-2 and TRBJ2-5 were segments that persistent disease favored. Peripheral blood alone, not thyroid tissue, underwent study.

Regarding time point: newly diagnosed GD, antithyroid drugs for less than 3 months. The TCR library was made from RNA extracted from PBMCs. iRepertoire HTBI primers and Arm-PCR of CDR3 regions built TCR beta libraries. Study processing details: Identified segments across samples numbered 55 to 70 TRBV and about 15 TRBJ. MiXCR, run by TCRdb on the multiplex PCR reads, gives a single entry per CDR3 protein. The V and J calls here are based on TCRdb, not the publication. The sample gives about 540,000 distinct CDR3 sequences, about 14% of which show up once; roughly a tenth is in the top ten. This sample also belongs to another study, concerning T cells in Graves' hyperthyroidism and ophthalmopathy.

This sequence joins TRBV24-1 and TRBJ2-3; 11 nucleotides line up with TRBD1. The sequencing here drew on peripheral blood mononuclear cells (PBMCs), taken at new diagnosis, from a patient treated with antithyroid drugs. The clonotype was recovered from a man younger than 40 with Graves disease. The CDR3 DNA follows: TGTGCCACCAGTGATACCGGGACAGGGGGAACAGATACGCAGTATTTT. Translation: CATSDTGTGGTDTQYF.